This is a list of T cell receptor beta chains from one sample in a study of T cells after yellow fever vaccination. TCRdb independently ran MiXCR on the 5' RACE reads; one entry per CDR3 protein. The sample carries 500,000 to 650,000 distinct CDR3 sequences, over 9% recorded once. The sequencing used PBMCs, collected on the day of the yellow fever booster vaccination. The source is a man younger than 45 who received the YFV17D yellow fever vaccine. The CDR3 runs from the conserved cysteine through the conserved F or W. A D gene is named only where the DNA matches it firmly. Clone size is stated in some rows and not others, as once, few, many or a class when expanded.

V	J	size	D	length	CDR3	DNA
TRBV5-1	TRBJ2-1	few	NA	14	CASARTPPYNEQFF	TGCGCCAGCGCTAGGACTCCTCCATACAATGAGCAGTTCTTC
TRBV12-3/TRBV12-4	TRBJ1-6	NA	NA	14	CASSLDPIDSPLHF	TGTGCCAGCAGTTTGGACCCGATTGATTCACCCCTCCACTTT
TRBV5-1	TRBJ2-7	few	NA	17	CASSLFGGKEGVYEQYF	TGCGCCAGCTCTTTATTTGGGGGGAAAGAAGGAGTCTACGAGCAGTACTTC
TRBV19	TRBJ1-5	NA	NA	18	CASSPASYGTLSNQPQHF	TGTGCCAGTAGTCCCGCCTCCTACGGGACACTTAGCAATCAGCCCCAGCATTTT
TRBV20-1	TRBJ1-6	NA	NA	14	CSAPSGTNNSPLHF	TGCAGTGCACCCTCCGGGACTAATAATTCACCCCTCCACTTT
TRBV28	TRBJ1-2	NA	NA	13	CASRIHQGFGYTF	TGTGCCAGCAGAATCCACCAGGGTTTTGGCTACACCTTC
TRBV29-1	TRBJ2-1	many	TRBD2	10	CRAGTNEQFF	TGCAGAGCGGGAACTAATGAGCAGTTCTTC
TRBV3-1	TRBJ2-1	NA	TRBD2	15	CATTKSGRMYNEQFF	TGTGCCACCACGAAAAGCGGGAGAATGTACAATGAGCAGTTCTTC
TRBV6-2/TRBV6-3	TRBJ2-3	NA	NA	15	CASSYSVLIADTQYF	TGTGCCAGCAGTTACAGCGTGTTAATAGCGGATACGCAGTATTTT
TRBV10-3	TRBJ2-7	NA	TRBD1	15	CAISEPGQGLGEQYF	TGTGCCATCAGTGAGCCTGGACAGGGACTTGGCGAGCAGTACTTC
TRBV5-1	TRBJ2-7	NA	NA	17	CASSTPSRSPYSPEQYF	TGCGCCAGCAGCACCCCTTCCAGGTCCCCATATTCCCCCGAGCAGTACTTC
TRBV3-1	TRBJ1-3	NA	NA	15	CASTQNMDSGNTIYF	TGTGCCTCCACCCAGAACATGGACTCTGGAAACACCATATATTTT
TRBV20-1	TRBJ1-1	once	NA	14	CSASLGGYGTEAFF	TGCAGTGCTAGTCTGGGGGGGTATGGCACTGAAGCTTTCTTT
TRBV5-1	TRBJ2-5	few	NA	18	CASSLPGGRESRQETQYF	TGCGCCAGCAGCTTGCCCGGGGGGCGGGAGTCTCGCCAAGAGACCCAGTACTTC
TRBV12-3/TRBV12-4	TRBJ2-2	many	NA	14	CASSRTANTGELFF	TGTGCCAGCAGCAGGACAGCGAACACCGGGGAGCTGTTTTTT
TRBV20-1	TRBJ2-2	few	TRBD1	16	CSARGGTGDFTGELFF	TGCAGTGCTAGAGGTGGGACAGGGGACTTCACCGGGGAGCTGTTTTTT
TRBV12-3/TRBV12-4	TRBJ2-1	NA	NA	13	CASSFSGHGEQFF	TGTGCCAGCAGTTTTAGCGGCCATGGCGAGCAGTTCTTC
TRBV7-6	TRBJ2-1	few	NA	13	CASRGGGRNEQFF	TGTGCCAGCAGGGGAGGCGGCCGCAATGAGCAGTTCTTC
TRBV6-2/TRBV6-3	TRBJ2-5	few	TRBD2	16	CASSEPGLANQETQYF	TGTGCCAGCAGCGAACCGGGACTAGCGAACCAAGAGACCCAGTACTTC
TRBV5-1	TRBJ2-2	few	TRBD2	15	CASSWTSGDTGELFF	TGCGCCAGCAGCTGGACGAGCGGGGACACCGGGGAGCTGTTTTTT
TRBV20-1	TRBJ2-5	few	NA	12	CSTPDRGETQYF	TGCAGTACACCCGACCGGGGGGAGACCCAGTACTTC
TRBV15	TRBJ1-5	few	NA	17	CATSRDDIWGSNQPQHF	TGTGCCACCAGCAGAGACGACATTTGGGGGAGCAATCAGCCCCAGCATTTT
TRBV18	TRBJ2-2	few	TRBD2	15	CASSPGLVGSGELFF	TGTGCCAGCTCACCAGGACTAGTCGGTTCCGGGGAGCTGTTTTTT
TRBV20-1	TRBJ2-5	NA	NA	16	CSAITLGTEGGETQYF	TGCAGTGCCATTACCCTCGGGACGGAGGGGGGAGAGACCCAGTACTTC
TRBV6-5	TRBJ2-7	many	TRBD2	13	CASSYREGYEQYF	TGTGCCAGCAGTTACAGGGAGGGCTACGAGCAGTACTTC
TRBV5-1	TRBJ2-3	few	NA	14	CASSLAPGADTQYF	TGCGCCAGCAGCTTGGCACCAGGGGCAGATACGCAGTATTTT
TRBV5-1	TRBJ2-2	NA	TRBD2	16	CASSDGTILNTGELFF	TGCGCCAGCAGTGACGGGACTATCTTGAACACCGGGGAGCTGTTTTTT
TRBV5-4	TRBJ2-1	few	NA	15	CASSFRASPNNEQFF	TGTGCCAGCAGCTTCCGAGCGTCCCCGAACAATGAGCAGTTCTTC
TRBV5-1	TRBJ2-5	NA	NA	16	CASREAGTPVQETQYF	TGCGCCAGCCGCGAGGCCGGGACTCCTGTCCAAGAGACCCAGTACTTC
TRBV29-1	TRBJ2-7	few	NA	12	CSVVGGSYEQYF	TGCAGCGTTGTCGGGGGCTCCTACGAGCAGTACTTC
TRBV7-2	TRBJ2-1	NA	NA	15	CASSLAVPSYNEQFF	TGTGCCAGCAGCTTAGCGGTTCCTTCTTACAATGAGCAGTTCTTC
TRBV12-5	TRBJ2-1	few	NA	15	CASGLGQGSYNEQFF	TGTGCTAGTGGTTTGGGTCAGGGGTCGTACAATGAGCAGTTCTTC
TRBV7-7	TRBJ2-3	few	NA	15	CASSLNGGGTDTQYF	TGTGCTAGCAGCCTTAATGGCGGAGGCACAGATACGCAGTATTTT
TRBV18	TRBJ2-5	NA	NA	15	CASSPISGGTGTQYF	TGTGCCAGCTCACCAATTAGCGGCGGGACTGGGACCCAGTACTTC
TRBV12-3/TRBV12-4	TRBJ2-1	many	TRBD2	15	CASSVAGFSYNEQFF	TGTGCCAGCAGTGTAGCGGGCTTCTCCTACAATGAGCAGTTCTTC
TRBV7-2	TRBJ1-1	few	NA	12	CASSLALTPAFF	TGTGCCAGCAGCTTAGCTCTTACCCCTGCTTTCTTT
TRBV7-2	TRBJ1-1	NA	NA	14	CASSREGGVTEAFF	TGTGCCAGCAGCCGAGAGGGGGGGGTGACTGAAGCTTTCTTT
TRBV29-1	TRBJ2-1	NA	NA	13	CSVEGLKVNEQFF	TGCAGCGTTGAGGGACTGAAGGTAAATGAGCAGTTCTTC
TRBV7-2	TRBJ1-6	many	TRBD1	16	CASSLGPGGFDSPLHF	TGTGCCAGCAGCTTAGGTCCAGGGGGATTTGATTCACCCCTCCACTTT
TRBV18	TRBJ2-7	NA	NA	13	CASSIQGSNEQYF	TGTGCCAGCTCGATCCAGGGGAGCAACGAGCAGTACTTC